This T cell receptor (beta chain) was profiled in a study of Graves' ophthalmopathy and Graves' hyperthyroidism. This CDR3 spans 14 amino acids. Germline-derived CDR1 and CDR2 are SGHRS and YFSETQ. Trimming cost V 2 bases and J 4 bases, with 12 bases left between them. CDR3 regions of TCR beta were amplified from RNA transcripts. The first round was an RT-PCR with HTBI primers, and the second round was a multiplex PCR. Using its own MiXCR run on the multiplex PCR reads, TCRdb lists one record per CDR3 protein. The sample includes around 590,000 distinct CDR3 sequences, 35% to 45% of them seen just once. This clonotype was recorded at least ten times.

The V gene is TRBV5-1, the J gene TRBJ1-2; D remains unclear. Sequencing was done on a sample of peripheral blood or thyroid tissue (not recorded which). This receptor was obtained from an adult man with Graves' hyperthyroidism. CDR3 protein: CASSFTGGSYGYTF. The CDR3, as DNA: TGCGCCAGCAGCTTCACGGGAGGCTCCTATGGCTACACCTTC.